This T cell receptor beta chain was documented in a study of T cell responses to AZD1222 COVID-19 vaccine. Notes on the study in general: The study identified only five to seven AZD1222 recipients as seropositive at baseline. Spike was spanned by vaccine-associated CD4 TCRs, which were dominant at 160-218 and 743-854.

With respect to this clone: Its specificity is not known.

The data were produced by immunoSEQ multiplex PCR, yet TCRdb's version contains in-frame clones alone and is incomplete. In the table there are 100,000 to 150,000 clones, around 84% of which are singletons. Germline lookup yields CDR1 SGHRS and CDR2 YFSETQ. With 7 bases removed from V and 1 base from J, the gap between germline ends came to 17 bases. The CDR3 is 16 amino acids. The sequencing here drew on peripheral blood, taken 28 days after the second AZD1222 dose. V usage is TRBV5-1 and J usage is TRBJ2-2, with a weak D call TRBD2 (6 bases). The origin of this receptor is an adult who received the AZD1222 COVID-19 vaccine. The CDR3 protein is CASGSGTSLNTGELFF. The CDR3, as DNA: TGCGCCAGCGGTTCCGGGACTTCCCTGAACACCGGGGAGCTGTTTTTT.